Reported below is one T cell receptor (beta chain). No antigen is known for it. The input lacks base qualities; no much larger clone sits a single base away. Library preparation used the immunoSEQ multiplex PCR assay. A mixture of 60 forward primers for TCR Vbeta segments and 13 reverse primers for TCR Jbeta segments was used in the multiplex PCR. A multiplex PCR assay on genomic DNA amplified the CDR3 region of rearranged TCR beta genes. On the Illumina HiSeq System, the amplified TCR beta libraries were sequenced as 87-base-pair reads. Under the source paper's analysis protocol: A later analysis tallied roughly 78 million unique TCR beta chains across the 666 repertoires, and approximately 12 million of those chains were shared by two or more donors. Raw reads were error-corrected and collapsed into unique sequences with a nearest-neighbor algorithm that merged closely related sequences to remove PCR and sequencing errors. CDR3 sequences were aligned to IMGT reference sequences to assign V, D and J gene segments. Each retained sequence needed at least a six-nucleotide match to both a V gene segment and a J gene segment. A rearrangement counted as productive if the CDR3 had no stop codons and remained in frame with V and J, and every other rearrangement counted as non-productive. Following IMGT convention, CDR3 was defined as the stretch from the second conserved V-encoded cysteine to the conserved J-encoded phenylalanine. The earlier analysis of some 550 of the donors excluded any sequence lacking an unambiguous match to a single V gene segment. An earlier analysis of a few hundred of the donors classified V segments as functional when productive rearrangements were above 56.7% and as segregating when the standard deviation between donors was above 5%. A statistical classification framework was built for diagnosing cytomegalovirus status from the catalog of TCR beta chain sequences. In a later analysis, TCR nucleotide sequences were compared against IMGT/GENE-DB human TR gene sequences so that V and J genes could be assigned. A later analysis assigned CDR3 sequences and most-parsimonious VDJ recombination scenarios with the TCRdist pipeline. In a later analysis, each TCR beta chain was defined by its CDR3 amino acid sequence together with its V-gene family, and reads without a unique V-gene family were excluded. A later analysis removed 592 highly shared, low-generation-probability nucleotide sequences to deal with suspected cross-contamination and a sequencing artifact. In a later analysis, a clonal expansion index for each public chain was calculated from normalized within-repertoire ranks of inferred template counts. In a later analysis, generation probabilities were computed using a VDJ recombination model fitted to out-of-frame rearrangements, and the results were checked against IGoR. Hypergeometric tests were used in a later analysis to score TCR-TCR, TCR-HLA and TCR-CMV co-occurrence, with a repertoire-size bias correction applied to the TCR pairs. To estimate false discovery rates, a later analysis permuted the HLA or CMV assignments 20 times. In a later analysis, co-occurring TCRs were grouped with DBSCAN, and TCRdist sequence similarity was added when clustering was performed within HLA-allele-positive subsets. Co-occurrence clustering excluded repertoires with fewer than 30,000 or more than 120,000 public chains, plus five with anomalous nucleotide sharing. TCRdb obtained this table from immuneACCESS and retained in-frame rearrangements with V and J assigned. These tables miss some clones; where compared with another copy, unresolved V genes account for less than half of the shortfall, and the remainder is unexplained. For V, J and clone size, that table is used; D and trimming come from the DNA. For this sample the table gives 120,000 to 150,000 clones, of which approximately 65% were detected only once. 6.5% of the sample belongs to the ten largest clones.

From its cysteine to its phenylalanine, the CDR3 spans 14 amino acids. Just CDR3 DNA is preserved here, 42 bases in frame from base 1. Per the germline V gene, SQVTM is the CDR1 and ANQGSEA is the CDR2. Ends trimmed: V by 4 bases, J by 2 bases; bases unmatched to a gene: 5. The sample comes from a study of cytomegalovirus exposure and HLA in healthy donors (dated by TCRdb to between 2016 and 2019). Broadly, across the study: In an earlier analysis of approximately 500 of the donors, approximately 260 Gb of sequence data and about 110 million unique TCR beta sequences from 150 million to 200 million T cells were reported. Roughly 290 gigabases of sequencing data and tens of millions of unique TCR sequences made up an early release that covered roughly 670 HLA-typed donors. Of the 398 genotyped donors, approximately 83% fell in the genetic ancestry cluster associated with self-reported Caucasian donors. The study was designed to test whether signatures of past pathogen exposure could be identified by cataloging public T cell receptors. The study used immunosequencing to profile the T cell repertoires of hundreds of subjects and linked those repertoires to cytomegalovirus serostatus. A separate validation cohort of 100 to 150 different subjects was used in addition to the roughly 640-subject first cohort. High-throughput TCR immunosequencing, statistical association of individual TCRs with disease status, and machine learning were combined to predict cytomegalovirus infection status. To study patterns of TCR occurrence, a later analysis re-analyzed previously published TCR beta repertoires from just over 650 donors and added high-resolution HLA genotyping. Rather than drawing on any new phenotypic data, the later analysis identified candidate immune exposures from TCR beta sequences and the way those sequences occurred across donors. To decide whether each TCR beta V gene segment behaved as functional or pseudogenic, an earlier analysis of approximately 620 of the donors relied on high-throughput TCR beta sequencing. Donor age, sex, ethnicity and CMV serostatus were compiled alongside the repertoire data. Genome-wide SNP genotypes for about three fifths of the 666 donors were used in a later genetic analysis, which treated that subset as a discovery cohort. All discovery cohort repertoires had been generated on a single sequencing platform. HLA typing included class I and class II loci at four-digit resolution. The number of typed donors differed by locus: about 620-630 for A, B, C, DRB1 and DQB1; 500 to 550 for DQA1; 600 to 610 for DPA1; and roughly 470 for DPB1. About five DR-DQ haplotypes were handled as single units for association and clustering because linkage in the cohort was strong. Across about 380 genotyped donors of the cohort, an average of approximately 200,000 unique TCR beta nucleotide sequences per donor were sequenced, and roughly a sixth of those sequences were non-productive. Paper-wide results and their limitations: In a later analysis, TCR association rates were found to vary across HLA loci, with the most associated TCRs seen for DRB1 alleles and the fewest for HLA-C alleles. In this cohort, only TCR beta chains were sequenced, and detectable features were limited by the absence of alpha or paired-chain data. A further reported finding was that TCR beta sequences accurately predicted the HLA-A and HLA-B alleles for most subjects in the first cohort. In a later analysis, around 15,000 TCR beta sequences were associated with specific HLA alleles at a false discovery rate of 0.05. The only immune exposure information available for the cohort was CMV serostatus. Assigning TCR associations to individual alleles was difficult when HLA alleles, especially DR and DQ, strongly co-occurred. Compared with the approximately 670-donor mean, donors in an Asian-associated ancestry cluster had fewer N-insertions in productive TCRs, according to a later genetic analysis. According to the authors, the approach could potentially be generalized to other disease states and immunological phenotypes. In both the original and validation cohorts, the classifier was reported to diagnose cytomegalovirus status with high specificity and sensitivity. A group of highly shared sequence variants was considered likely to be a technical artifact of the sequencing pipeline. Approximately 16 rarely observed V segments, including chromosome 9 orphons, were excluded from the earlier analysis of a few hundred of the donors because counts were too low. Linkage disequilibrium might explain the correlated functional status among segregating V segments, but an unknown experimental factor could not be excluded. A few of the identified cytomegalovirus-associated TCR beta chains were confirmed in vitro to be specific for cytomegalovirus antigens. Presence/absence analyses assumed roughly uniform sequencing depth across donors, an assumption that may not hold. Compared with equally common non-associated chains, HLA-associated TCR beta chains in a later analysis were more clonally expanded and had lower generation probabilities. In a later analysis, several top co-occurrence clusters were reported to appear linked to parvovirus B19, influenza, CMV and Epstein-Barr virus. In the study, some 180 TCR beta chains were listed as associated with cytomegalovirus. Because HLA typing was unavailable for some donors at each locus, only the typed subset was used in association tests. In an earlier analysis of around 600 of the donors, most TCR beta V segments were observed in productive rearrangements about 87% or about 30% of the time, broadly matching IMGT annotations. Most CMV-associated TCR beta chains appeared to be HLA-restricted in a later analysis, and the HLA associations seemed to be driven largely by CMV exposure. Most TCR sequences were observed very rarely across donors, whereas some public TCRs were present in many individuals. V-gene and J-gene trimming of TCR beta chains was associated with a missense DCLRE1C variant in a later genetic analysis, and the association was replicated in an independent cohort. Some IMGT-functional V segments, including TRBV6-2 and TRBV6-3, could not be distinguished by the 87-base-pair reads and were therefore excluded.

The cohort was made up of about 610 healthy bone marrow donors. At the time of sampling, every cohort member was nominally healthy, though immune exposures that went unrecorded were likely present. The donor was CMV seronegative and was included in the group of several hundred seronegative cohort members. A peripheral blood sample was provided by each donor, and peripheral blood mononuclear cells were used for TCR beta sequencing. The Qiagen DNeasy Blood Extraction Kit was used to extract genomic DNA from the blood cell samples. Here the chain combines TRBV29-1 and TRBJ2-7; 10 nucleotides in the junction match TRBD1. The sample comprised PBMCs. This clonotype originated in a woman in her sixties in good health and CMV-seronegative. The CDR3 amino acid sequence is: CSVGGGTGAYEQYF. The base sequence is TGCAGCGTTGGCGGGGGGACAGGGGCCTACGAGCAGTACTTC.